The T cell receptor beta chain described here comes from a study of blood T cells in healthy people across ages. Study-wide results and limits: Unsorted PBMCs prevented conclusive naive versus antigen-experienced comparison. Older age went with lower TCR beta diversity per million T cells, in a roughly linear way.

The draw of peripheral blood yielded approximately 10 milliliters from each donor. It was with a sample-barcoded 5' primer and a J-beta primer mix that a second PCR of roughly 7 to 12 cycles was run. The template-switch adaptor, which had 12 random nucleotides, put a tag on each cDNA molecule. Via MiXCR, TCRdb re-called the 5' RACE reads, giving one row per CDR3 protein. This table has around 780,000 distinct CDR3 sequences, approximately 53% appearing once. 14 amino acids form the CDR3, both terminal residues included. In germline, CDR1 is MNHEY, CDR2 SVGEGT. For this clonotype: Antigen unknown. Because the CDR3's place on the DNA is in doubt, the DNA is left out and the CDR3 is given as listed by TCRdb.

The V call is TRBV6-2 or TRBV6-3, the J call TRBJ1-2. The source is a man aged 35-49 years in good health. Input material: blood. CDR3 in amino acids: CATLRTELNYGCTF.